This TCR beta chain was retrieved from a study of T cells in Graves' hyperthyroidism and ophthalmopathy (dated 2019 in TCRdb). In the study overall: Peripheral blood samples were taken at initial diagnosis, before any treatment was given. A discovery cohort of roughly 100 patients, about 40 with Graves' ophthalmopathy and fewer than 65 with stable Graves' hyperthyroidism, was used to find distinguishing TCR V-J signatures. Prospective prediction of ophthalmopathy was tested in an independent validation cohort of fewer than 20 hyperthyroidism patients and some 17 patients who later progressed to ophthalmopathy. For training and testing, the 100 patients in the discovery cohort were randomly divided in a 7:3 ratio. In several Graves' hyperthyroidism patients, the study also compared T-cell repertoires from thyroid tissue with T-cell repertoires from blood. After sampling, hyperthyroidism patients received methimazole starting at 30 mg daily, and ophthalmopathy patients received high-dose intravenous methylprednisolone. The paper describes TCR Vbeta CDR3 sequencing of 140 or so peripheral blood samples, made up of fewer than 50 ophthalmopathy patients, some 76 hyperthyroidism patients and roughly 17 progressor patients.

The sample holds many counts of this clonotype. No cognate antigen has been identified for it. Base-call qualities are not available, and no considerably larger clone is one nucleotide away. In the ophthalmopathy patients, disease was moderately to severely active, with a Clinical Activity Score of 3 or more, a NOSPECS grade of 4 or more, and a duration of less than 3 months. Any patient with an uncontrolled infection, another autoimmune disease, pregnancy or lactation was excluded. Clinical symptoms, serum thyroxine and TRAb, thyroid ultrasound, and orbital computed tomography formed the basis for the diagnoses. PBMCs were separated from roughly 9.6 ml of fresh peripheral blood using Ficoll-Paque density gradient centrifugation. Total RNA was extracted using Trizol reagent, and RNA quality was assessed on an Agilent 2100 Bioanalyzer. The paper as a whole reports these results and caveats: Sample size was not statistically predetermined, and blinding of investigators to group allocation was not performed. In validation, the model predicted progression to ophthalmopathy a median of around 6.5 months before onset, with about 67% sensitivity and more than 72% specificity. Blood samples also contained most of the expanded thyroid clonotypes (frequency above 0.001), which suggests that blood repertoires may reflect thyroid immune responses. A model built on a 13 V-J signature distinguished ophthalmopathy from stable hyperthyroidism, reaching roughly 88% sensitivity and 81.08% specificity in cross-validation and 80%/75% in testing.

Amplification of TCR beta CDR3 regions was carried out from RNA transcripts. The first round of RT-PCR for the TCR CDR3 was performed with the HTBI primer set and the Qiagen OneStep RT-PCR kit. A second multiplex PCR round built the libraries, followed by size selection and purification. Paired-end sequencing of the libraries was performed with 100 bp reads on an Illumina HiSeq2000. Processing in the source paper ran as follows. SOAPnuke was used to process the raw data, removing reads that contained adapters or uncalled bases, had a mean Phred below 15, or lacked an exact match to the constant primer or identifier. High-quality paired reads were merged using COPE v1.2.5, and each unique nucleotide sequence was defined as a clonotype. MiTCR v1.1 was used to align clonotypes to the IMGT TRBV, TRBD and TRBJ reference segments. The analysis was restricted to V-J combinations with a frequency above 0.0001, which together covered about 99% of the repertoires. The TCS score was defined as the ratio of F50 (clonal expansion) to E x V (chaos), calculated using BLOSUM62-based TCRdist between CDR3 peptides within each V-J. Welch's t-statistics and random forest reduced fewer than 550 V-J features to about 13, which were used in a naive Bayes classifier (R e1071). The public reads were reanalyzed by TCRdb: fastp trimming at Q25, MiXCR alignment, in-frame beta chains only. Here each entry gathers all rows of one CDR3 protein and keeps the most common genes and DNA. The V and J calls, along with clone size, are taken from TCRdb and not from the paper's own processing. This sample gives hundreds of thousands of distinct CDR3 sequences in total; roughly 15% of them show up just once. Of the sample, roughly 20% is held by the ten largest clones.

Sequenced: blood. This sequence originates from a woman in her fifties or sixties with Graves' ophthalmopathy.

The DNA sequence is as follows: TGTGCCAGCAGGGGGACGTTAACCTACGAGCAGTACTTC. Its translation is CASRGTLTYEQYF. The rearranged segments are TRBV2 and TRBJ2-7; the D gene may be TRBD1 or TRBD2, since each aligns over 5 bases. CDR1 SNHLY and CDR2 FYNNEI are derived from the germline V gene. The CDR3 holds 13 amino acids from the cysteine to the phenylalanine. Of all the DNA, just the CDR3 is kept, 39 bases in frame from base 1. V drops 6 bases and J drops 2 bases, leaving 11 bases in between.